This T cell receptor (beta chain) was sequenced during a study of tumor-infiltrating lymphocytes in oesophageal squamous cell carcinoma. TCRdb re-called the PCR reads with MiXCR, one entry per CDR3 protein. Here the sample spans around 13,000 distinct CDR3 sequences, approximately 52% being singletons. This CDR3 spans 16 amino acids. Looked up from germline, CDR1 is SGHVS and CDR2 is FQNEAQ. The V end lost 2 bases, the J end lost 2 bases, and 10 bases lay between the germline ends. The V and J genes are TRBV7-8 and TRBJ2-6, with TRBD1 as a possible D gene (5 bases). The source material was esophageal tumor tissue. This sequence was found in a female donor with esophageal squamous cell carcinoma. The CDR3 DNA reads TGTGCCAGCAGCTTACAGGGCCTCACTGGGGCCAACGTCCTGACTTTC. Amino acid sequence: CASSLQGLTGANVLTF.